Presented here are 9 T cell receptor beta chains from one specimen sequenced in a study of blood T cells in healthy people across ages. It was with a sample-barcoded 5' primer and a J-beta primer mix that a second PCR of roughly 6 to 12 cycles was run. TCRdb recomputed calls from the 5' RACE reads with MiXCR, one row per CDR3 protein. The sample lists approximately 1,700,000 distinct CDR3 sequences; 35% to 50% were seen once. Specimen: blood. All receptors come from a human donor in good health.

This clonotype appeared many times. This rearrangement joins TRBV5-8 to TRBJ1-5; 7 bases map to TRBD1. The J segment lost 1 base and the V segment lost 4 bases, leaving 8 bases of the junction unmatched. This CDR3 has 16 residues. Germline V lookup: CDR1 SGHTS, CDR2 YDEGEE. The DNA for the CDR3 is TGTGCCAGCAGCCTATGGACAGGCTCAAGCAATCAGCCCCAGCATTTT. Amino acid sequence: CASSLWTGSSNQPQHF.

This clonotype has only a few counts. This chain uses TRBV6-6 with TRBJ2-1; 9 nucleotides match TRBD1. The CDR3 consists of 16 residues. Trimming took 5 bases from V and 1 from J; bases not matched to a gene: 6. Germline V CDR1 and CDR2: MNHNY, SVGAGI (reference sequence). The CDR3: CASSSTGGASYNEQFF. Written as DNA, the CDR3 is TGTGCCAGCAGTAGCACAGGGGGCGCATCCTACAATGAGCAGTTCTTC.

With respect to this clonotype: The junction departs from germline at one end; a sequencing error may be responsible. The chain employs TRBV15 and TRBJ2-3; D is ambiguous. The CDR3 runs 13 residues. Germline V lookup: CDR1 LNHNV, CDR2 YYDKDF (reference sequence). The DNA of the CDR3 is TGTGCCGCCAGCAGAGTAGTCGAAGATACGCAGTATTTT. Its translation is CAASRVVEDTQYF.

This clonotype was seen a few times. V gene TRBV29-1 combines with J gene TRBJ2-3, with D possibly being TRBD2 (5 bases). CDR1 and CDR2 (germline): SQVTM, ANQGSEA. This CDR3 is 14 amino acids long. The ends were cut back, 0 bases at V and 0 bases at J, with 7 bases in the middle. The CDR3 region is CSVEDTGSTDTQYF. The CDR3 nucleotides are TGCAGCGTTGAAGACACGGGGAGCACAGATACGCAGTATTTT.

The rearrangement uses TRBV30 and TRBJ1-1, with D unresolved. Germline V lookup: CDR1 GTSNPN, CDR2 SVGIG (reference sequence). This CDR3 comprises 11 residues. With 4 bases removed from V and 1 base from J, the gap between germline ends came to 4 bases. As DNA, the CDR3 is TGTGCCTGGAACAGGAACACTGAAGCTTTCTTT. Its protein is CAWNRNTEAFF.

Here the CDR3 DNA reads TGCAGTGCTAGAGATTTGGCCCAGCCGAGCAATCAGCCCCAGCATTTT. It specifies CSARDLAQPSNQPQHF. This sequence joins TRBV20-1 and TRBJ1-5; D is ambiguous. Germline-derived CDR1 and CDR2 are DFQATT and SNEGSKA (reference sequence). The CDR3 totals 16 residues. V lost 0 bases and J lost 1, with 13 bases in between.

The CDR3: CASSPWTGESYGYTF. The CDR3 bases are TGTGCCAGCAGCCCCTGGACAGGGGAGAGCTATGGCTACACCTTC. This rearrangement joins TRBV2 to TRBJ1-2; 9 nucleotides agree with TRBD1. Unmatched junction bases numbered 9, after V lost 6 bases and J lost 4 bases. Germline-derived CDR1 and CDR2 are SNHLY and FYNNEI. The CDR3 is 15 residues long.

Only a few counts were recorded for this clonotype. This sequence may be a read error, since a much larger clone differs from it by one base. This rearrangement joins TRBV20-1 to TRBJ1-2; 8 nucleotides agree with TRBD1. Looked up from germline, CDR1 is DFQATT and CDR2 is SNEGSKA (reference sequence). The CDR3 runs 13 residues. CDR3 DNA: TGCAGTGCTAGACAGGGGGCGCGTTATGACTACACCTTC. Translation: CSARQGARYDYTF.

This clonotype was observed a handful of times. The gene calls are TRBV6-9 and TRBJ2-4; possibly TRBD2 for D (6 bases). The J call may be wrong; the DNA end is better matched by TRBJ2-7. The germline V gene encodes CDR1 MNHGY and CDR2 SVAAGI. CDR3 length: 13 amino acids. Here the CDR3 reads CASSTSIYYEQYF. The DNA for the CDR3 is TGTGCCAGCTCCACTAGCATATACTACGAGCAGTACTTC.